What follows describes a single T cell receptor (beta chain). Antigen unknown. The data derive from a study of a mutant IDH1 vaccine in newly diagnosed glioma. Study summary: Patients underwent eight vaccinations, which took place in weeks 1, 3, 5, 7, 11, 15, 19 and 23. Vaccines began 4-6 weeks after radiotherapy alone, or with temozolomide cycles. The treated group averaged 40.4 years old and was 62.5% male, about 40% female.

V lost 3 bases, J lost 2 bases, and 13 bases lay in between. CDR1 and CDR2 from the germline V gene are LNHNV and YYDKDF (reference sequence). This CDR3 contains 15 residues. The time point denotes: week 5, during vaccination. Doses comprised 300 ug of mutant IDH1 20-mer peptide each, plus topical imiquimod. TCRdb's copy holds only in-frame clones and misses some; the assay was immunoSEQ multiplex PCR. Of around 29,000 clones detected, about 90% appear once; the ten largest clones hold over 2.5%. The V and J genes are TRBV15 and TRBJ1-1; D gene ambiguous. The TCR originated in a woman aged 40 to 50 with glioma. Some clones in this sample may be carry-over from other donors' samples. Sequencing used peripheral blood mononuclear cells (PBMCs), obtained from a glioma patient whose treatment included an IDH1 peptide vaccine. The CDR3 reads CATSRVLGLNTEAFF. In DNA form, the CDR3 reads TGTGCCACCAGCAGGGTTTTAGGACTAAACACTGAAGCTTTCTTT.